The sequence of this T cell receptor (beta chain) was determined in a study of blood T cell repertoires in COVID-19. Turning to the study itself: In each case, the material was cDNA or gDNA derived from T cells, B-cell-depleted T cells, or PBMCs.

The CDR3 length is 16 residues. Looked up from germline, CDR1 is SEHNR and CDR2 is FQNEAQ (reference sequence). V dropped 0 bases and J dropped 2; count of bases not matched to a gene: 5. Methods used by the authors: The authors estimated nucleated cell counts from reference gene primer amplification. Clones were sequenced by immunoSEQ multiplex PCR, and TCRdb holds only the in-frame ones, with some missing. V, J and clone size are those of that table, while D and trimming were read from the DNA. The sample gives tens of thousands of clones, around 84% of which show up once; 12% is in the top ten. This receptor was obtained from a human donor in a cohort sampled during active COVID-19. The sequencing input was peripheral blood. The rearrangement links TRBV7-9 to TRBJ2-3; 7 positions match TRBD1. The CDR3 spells CASSLAATGITDTQYF. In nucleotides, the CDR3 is TGTGCCAGCAGCTTAGCGGCGACAGGGATCACAGATACGCAGTATTTT.